This TCR beta chain was found in a study of CD8 T cells in Susac syndrome. After removal of 5 bases from V and 3 bases from J, the junction contained 4 bases not matched to a gene. The CDR3 runs to 13 residues. CDR1 and CDR2 from the germline V gene are SGHTA and FQGNSA. Random hexamers were used to reverse transcribe roughly 0.5 to 1 ug of RNA. Amplification of the TCR beta CDR3 was carried out by immunoSEQ multiplex PCR, which spanned a total of 54 Vbeta and 13 Jbeta segments. MiXCR, applied by TCRdb to the immunoSEQ multiplex PCR reads, yields one record per CDR3 protein. The data contain around 150,000 distinct CDR3 sequences, more than 90% of them singletons. CD8+ and CD4+ T cells from blood underwent TCR beta sequencing. Matching for age and sex applied to the controls, who were healthy donors. Negative isolation yielded the CD8+ and CD4+ T cells, while FACS enriched the TEMRA cells.

This TCR was recovered from a human donor in good health. The chain uses TRBV7-2 and TRBJ2-7; 7 positions match TRBD1. The sequenced sample consisted of CD4+ T cells from PBMCs. CDR3 loop: CASSPDRDYEQYF. CDR3 DNA sequence: TGTGCCAGCAGCCCAGACAGGGACTACGAGCAGTACTTC.